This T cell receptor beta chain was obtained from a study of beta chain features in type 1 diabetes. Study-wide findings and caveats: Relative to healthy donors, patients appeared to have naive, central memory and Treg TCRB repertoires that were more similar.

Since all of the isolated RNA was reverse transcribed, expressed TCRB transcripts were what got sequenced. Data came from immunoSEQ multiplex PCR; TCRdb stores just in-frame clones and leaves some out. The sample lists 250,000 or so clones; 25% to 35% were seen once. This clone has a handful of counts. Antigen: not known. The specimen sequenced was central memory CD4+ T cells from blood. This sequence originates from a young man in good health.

As DNA, the CDR3 is TGTGCCAGCAGCTTAGATGTTTCAGGACGGGAGCAGTTCTTC. Amino acids: CASSLDVSGREQFF. V is TRBV7-2 and J is TRBJ2-1; D gene ambiguous. From germline, CDR1 is SGHTA and CDR2 FQGNSA. This CDR3 is 14 amino acids long. V lost 1 base and J 10 bases, leaving 14 bases between the germline ends.